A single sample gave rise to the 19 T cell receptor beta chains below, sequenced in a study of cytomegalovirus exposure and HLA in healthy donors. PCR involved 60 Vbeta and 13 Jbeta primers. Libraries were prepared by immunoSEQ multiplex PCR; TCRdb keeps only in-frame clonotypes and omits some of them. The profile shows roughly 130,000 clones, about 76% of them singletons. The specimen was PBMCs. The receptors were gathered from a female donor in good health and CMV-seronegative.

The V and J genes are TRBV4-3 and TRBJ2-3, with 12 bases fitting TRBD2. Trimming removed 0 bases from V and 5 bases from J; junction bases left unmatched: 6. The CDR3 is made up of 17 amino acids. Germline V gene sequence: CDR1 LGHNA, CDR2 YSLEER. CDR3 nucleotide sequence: TGCGCCAGCAGCCAAGATTCGCTAGCGGGAGGGAGAGATACGCAGTATTTT. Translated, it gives CASSQDSLAGGRDTQYF.

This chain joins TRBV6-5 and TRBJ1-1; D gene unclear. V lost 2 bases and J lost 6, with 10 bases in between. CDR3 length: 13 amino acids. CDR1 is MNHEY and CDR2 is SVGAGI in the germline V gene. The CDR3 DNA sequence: TGTGCCAGCAGTTACACAAACGTGGCTGAAGCTTTCTTT. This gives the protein CASSYTNVAEAFF.

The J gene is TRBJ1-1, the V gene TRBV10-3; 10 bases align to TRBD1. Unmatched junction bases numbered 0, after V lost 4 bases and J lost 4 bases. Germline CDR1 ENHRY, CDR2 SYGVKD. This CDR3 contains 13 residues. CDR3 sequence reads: CAISGTGGTEAFF. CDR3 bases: TGTGCCATCAGTGGGACAGGGGGCACTGAAGCTTTCTTT.

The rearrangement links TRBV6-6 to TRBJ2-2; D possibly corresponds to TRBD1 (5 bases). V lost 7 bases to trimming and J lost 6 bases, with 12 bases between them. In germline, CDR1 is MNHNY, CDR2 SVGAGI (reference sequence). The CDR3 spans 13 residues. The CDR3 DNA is TGTGCCAGCATTCGACAGTCTGCCGGGGAGCTGTTTTTT. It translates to CASIRQSAGELFF.

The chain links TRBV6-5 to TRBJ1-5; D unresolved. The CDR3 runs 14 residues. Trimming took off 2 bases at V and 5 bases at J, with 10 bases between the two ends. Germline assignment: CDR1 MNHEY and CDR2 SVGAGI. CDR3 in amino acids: CASSYVTDYQPQHF. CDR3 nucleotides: TGTGCCAGCAGTTACGTAACAGATTATCAGCCCCAGCATTTT.

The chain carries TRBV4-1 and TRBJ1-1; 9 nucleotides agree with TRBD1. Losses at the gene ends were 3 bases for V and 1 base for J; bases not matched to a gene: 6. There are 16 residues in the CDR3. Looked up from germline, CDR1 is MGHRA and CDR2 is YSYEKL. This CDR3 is CASSQVPGQGNTEAFF. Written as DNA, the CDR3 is TGCGCCAGCAGCCAGGTTCCGGGACAGGGGAACACTGAAGCTTTCTTT.

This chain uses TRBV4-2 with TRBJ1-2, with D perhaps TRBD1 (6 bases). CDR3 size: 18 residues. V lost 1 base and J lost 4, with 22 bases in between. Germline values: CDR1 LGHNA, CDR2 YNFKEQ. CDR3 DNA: TGTGCCAGCAGCCAAGGTGGGATGGGGGACACGAGGTTCTATGGCTACACCTTC. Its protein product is CASSQGGMGDTRFYGYTF.

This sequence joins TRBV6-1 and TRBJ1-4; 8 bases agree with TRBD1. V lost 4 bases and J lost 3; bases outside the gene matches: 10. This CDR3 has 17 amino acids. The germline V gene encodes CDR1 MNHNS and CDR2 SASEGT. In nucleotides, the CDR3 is TGTGCCAGCAGTGGGACAGGGCCTCCTCTGGCTAATGAAAAACTGTTTTTT. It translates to CASSGTGPPLANEKLFF.

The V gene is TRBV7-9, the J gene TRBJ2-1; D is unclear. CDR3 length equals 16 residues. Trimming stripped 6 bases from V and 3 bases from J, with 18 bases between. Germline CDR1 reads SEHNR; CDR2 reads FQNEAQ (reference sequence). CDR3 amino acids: CASSPRQSSHYNEQFF. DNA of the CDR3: TGTGCCAGCAGTCCAAGACAATCCAGTCACTACAATGAGCAGTTCTTC.

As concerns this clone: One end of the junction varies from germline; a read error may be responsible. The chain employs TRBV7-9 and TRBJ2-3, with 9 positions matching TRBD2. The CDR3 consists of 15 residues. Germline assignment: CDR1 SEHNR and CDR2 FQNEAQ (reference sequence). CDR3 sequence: CSSSLPAGGSDTQYF. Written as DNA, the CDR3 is TGTTCCAGCAGCTTACCAGCGGGGGGTTCAGATACGCAGTATTTT.

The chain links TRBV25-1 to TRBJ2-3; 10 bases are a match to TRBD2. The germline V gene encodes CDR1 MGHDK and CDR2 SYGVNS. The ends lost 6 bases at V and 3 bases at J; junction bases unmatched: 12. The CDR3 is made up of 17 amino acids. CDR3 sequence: CASSLHGLAGVTDTQYF. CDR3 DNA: TGTGCCAGCAGCCTCCACGGGCTAGCGGGAGTTACAGATACGCAGTATTTT.

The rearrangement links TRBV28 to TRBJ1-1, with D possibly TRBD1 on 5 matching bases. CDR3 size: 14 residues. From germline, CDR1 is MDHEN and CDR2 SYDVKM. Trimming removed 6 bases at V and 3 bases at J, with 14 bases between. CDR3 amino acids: CASRGGGADTEAFF. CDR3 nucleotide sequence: TGTGCCAGCAGGGGAGGAGGGGCTGACACTGAAGCTTTCTTT.

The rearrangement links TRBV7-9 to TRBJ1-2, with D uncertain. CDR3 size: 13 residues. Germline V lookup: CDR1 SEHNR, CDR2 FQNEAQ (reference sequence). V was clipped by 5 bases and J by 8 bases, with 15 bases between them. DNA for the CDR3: TGTGCCAGCAGCCTGGGCCCAACGGCAGGCTACACCTTC. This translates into CASSLGPTAGYTF.

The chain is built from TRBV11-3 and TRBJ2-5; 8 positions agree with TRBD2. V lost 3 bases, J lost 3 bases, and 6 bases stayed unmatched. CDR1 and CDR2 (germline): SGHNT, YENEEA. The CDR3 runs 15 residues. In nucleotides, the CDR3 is TGTGCCAGCAGCTTGGCGACTAGCGCTAAAGAGACCCAGTACTTC. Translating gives CASSLATSAKETQYF.

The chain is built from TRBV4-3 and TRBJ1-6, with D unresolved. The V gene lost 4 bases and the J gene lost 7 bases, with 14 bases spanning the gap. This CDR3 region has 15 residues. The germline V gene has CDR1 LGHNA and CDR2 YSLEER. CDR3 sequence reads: CASSRVEVRNSPLHF. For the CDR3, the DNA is TGCGCCAGCAGCCGAGTGGAGGTTAGAAATTCACCCCTCCACTTT.

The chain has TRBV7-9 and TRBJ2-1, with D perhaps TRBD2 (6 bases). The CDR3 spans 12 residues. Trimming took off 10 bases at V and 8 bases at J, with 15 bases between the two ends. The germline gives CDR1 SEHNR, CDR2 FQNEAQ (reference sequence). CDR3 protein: CATGGSGYEQFF. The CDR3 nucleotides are TGTGCCACCGGGGGTAGTGGATATGAGCAGTTCTTC.

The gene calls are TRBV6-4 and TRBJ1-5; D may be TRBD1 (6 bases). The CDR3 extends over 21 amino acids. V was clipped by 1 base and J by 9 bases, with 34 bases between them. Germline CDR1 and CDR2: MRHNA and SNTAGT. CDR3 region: CASSDFVIGAVGTRPHGPQHF. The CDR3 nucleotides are TGTGCCAGCAGTGACTTCGTCATCGGAGCAGTCGGGACACGGCCCCATGGGCCCCAGCATTTT.

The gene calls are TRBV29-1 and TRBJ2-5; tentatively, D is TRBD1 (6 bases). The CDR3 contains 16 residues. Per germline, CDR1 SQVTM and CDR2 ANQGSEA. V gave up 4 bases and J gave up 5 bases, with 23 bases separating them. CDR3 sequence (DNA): TGCAGCGTTGTGATTCACGGGACACACCTGCTGGAGACCCAGTACTTC. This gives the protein CSVVIHGTHLLETQYF.

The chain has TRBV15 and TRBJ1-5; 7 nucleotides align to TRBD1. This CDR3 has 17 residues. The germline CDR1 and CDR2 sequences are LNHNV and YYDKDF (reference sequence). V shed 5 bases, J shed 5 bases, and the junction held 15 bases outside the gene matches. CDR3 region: CATSERVGQEIDQPQHF. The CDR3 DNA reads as TGTGCCACCAGCGAAAGGGTCGGACAGGAGATAGATCAGCCCCAGCATTTT.